This T cell receptor beta chain was found in a study of cytomegalovirus exposure and HLA in healthy donors (dated by TCRdb to about 2017). Notes on the research overall: An earlier analysis of several hundred of the donors reported 276 Gb of sequence data and 100 million to 120 million unique TCR beta sequences obtained from 150 million to 200 million T cells. An early release that covered approximately 600 HLA-typed donors contained approximately 300 gigabases of sequencing data and 70 million to 100 million unique TCR sequences. Of the 398 genotyped donors, 75% to 85% were placed in the genetic ancestry cluster associated with self-reported Caucasian donors. The study aimed to test whether signatures of past pathogen exposure could be identified by cataloging public T cell receptors. The study profiled the T cell repertoires of hundreds of subjects by immunosequencing and related them to cytomegalovirus serostatus. Along with the approximately 700-subject first cohort, a separate validation cohort of over a hundred different subjects was used. High-throughput TCR immunosequencing, statistical association of individual TCRs with disease status, and machine learning were combined to predict cytomegalovirus infection status. To study patterns of TCR occurrence, a later analysis re-analyzed previously published TCR beta repertoires from several hundred donors and added high-resolution HLA genotyping. Rather than drawing on any new phenotypic data, the later analysis identified candidate immune exposures from TCR beta sequences and the way those sequences occurred across donors. An earlier analysis of a few hundred of the donors applied high-throughput TCR beta sequencing to assess whether each TCR beta V gene segment acted as functional or pseudogenic. Donor age, sex, ethnicity and CMV serostatus were collected together with the repertoire data. A later genetic analysis took genome-wide SNP genotypes for about three fifths of the 666 donors and used that subset as a discovery cohort. All discovery cohort repertoires had been generated on a single sequencing platform. Class I and class II HLA loci were covered by the typing at four-digit resolution. Typing coverage varied by locus: roughly 629-640 donors for A, B, C, DRB1 and DQB1; 500 to 550 for DQA1; more than 600 for DPA1; roughly 450 for DPB1. Because of strong linkage in the cohort, a handful of DR-DQ haplotypes were treated as single units for association and clustering. Among over 350 genotyped donors of the cohort, an average of about 240,000 unique TCR beta nucleotide sequences were sequenced per donor, about a sixth of them non-productive. The research as a whole found: According to the authors, the approach could potentially be generalized to other disease states and immunological phenotypes. Across donors, most TCR sequences were observed very rarely, whereas some public TCRs were present in many individuals. In an earlier analysis of about 550 of the donors, most TCR beta V segments were observed in productive rearrangements about 90% or about 30% of the time, broadly matching IMGT annotations. A later genetic analysis reported fewer N-insertions in productive TCRs among donors in an Asian-associated ancestry cluster than the approximately 700-donor mean. An association between a missense DCLRE1C variant and V-gene and J-gene trimming of TCR beta chains was found in a later genetic analysis and replicated in an independent cohort. Seventeen rarely observed V segments, including chromosome 9 orphons, were excluded from the earlier analysis of about 600 of the donors because counts were too low. Several of the top co-occurrence clusters appeared to be linked to parvovirus B19, influenza, CMV and Epstein-Barr virus, according to a later analysis. In a later analysis, HLA-associated TCR beta chains were found to be more clonally expanded and to have lower generation probabilities than equally common non-associated chains. Correlated functional status among segregating V segments might reflect linkage disequilibrium, but an unknown experimental factor could not be ruled out. A further reported finding was that TCR beta sequences accurately predicted the HLA-A and HLA-B alleles for most subjects in the first cohort. Presence/absence analyses assumed roughly uniform sequencing depth across donors, an assumption that may not hold. At a false discovery rate of 0.05, a later analysis linked 16,951 TCR beta sequences to specific HLA alleles. When HLA alleles, especially DR and DQ, strongly co-occurred, attributing TCR associations to individual alleles was difficult. The classifier was reported to diagnose cytomegalovirus status with high specificity and sensitivity in both the original cohort and the validation cohort. Three of the identified cytomegalovirus-associated TCR beta chains were confirmed in vitro to be specific for cytomegalovirus antigens. Because HLA typing was missing for some donors at each locus, association tests included only the typed subset. CMV serostatus was the only immune exposure information available for the cohort. According to a later analysis, most CMV-associated TCR beta chains appeared to be HLA-restricted, and the HLA associations seemed to be driven largely by CMV exposure. Some IMGT-functional V segments, including TRBV6-2 and TRBV6-3, could not be told apart with the 87-base-pair reads, so those segments were excluded. The cohort was sequenced for TCR beta chains only, and without alpha or paired-chain data the features that could be detected were limited. In a later analysis, the rate of TCR association differed among HLA loci, with DRB1 alleles having the most associated TCRs and HLA-C alleles having the fewest. A group of highly shared sequence variants was considered likely to be a technical artifact of the sequencing pipeline. The study listed 164 TCR beta chains as associated with cytomegalovirus.

Library construction relied on the immunoSEQ multiplex PCR assay. For the multiplex PCR, a mixture combining 60 forward primers for TCR Vbeta segments and 13 reverse primers for TCR Jbeta segments was used. A multiplex PCR assay on genomic DNA amplified the CDR3 region of rearranged TCR beta genes. Amplified TCR beta libraries were sequenced as 87-base-pair reads on the Illumina HiSeq System. Per the authors' processing: A later analysis tallied roughly 76 million unique TCR beta chains across the 666 repertoires, and some 10 million of those chains were shared by two or more donors. Raw reads were error-corrected and collapsed into unique sequences with a nearest-neighbor algorithm that merged closely related sequences to remove PCR and sequencing errors. V, D and J gene segments were assigned by aligning CDR3 sequences to IMGT reference sequences. For a sequence to be retained, at least a six-nucleotide match to both a V gene segment and a J gene segment was required. Rearrangements were called productive when the CDR3 lacked stop codons and stayed in frame with V and J; all others were non-productive. Following IMGT convention, CDR3 was defined as the stretch from the second conserved V-encoded cysteine up to the conserved J-encoded phenylalanine. The earlier analysis of about 590 of the donors excluded sequences that lacked an unambiguous match to a single V gene segment. In an earlier analysis of 500 to 750 of the donors, V segments were called functional above 56.7% productive rearrangements and were called segregating when the between-donor standard deviation exceeded 5%. A statistical classification framework was built for diagnosing cytomegalovirus status from the catalog of TCR beta chain sequences. V and J gene assignment, in a later analysis, came from comparing TCR nucleotide sequences with IMGT/GENE-DB human TR gene sequences. Using the TCRdist pipeline, a later analysis assigned CDR3 sequences along with most-parsimonious VDJ recombination scenarios. In a later analysis, each TCR beta chain was defined by its CDR3 amino acid sequence together with its V-gene family, and reads lacking a unique V-gene family were excluded. A later analysis removed several hundred highly shared, low-generation-probability nucleotide sequences to deal with suspected cross-contamination and a sequencing artifact. In a later analysis, a clonal expansion index for each public chain was calculated from normalized within-repertoire ranks of inferred template counts. Generation probabilities in a later analysis came from a VDJ recombination model fitted to out-of-frame rearrangements, and those results were checked against IGoR. In a later analysis, TCR-TCR, TCR-HLA and TCR-CMV co-occurrence was scored with hypergeometric tests, and a repertoire-size bias correction was applied to TCR pairs. False discovery rates were estimated in a later analysis by permuting HLA or CMV assignments 20 times. A later analysis grouped co-occurring TCRs with DBSCAN, adding TCRdist sequence similarity when clustering within HLA-allele-positive subsets. Co-occurrence clustering excluded repertoires with fewer than 30,000 or more than 120,000 public chains, plus five with anomalous nucleotide sharing. Here the immuneACCESS table is served through TCRdb, limited to in-frame sequences with V and J called. Missing clones are a known gap in these copies; in checked studies unresolved V genes cover under half, and the rest lacks a known reason. From that table come the V and J calls and clone size; the DNA was used to work out D and trimming. In all, the sample holds 150,000 or so clones, and roughly 80% of those were seen once. The ten most abundant clones make up more than 10% of the sample.

Trimming at the junction amounts to 2 bases on V and 6 bases on J, and the germline ends lie 23 bases apart. The CDR3 runs 18 amino acids, cysteine and phenylalanine included. Only the CDR3 region is kept as DNA, spanning 54 bases read in frame from base 1. CDR1 is given as SGDLS and CDR2 as YYNGEE, both from the germline V gene. The cohort comprised approximately 700 healthy bone marrow donors. At the time of sampling, every cohort member was nominally healthy, though immune exposures that went unrecorded were likely present. The donor was CMV seropositive and belonged to the group of about 290 seropositive cohort members. A peripheral blood sample was provided by each donor, and peripheral blood mononuclear cells were used for TCR beta sequencing. Genomic DNA was extracted from the blood cell samples with the Qiagen DNeasy Blood Extraction Kit. Points on this clone: Its cognate antigen has yet to be identified. No clone much larger than this one lies a single base away; base qualities are absent.

Here the chain combines TRBV9 and TRBJ2-2, with no D gene named confidently. The sequenced sample consisted of PBMCs. The TCR comes from a man in his forties in good health and CMV-seropositive. The CDR3 loop reads CASSVSARSDLAPGELFF. The sequence in DNA is TGTGCCAGCAGCGTGTCAGCTCGGAGCGACTTGGCCCCCGGGGAGCTGTTTTTT.